This T cell receptor beta chain was sequenced during a study of spatial heterogeneity in lung cancer. Across the whole study: Alpha-chain sequences were consistently detected less often than beta-chain sequences. As counted in raw reads, each unique TCR and UMI combination appeared more than ten times on average.

TCRdb called the 5' RACE reads again in MiXCR, with one record for every CDR3 protein. The sample holds 2,500 to 3,500 distinct CDR3 sequences, approximately 9.8% seen once. From germline, CDR1 is MNHNY and CDR2 SVGAGI (reference sequence). V shed 0 bases and J shed 5 bases, with 7 bases lying between them. CDR3 length: 13 amino acids. Regarding time point: sample taken at primary tumor resection. No cell sorting; template was whole RNA from tumor, lung tissue or PBMC. The source is a male donor with early-stage non-small cell lung cancer. The V and J genes are TRBV6-6 and TRBJ1-2; D gene ambiguous. Sequencing used normal lung tissue next to the tumor, obtained at surgery. CDR3 protein: CASSYSGSYGYTF. As DNA, the CDR3 is TGTGCCAGCAGTTACTCTGGGTCTTATGGCTACACCTTC.